The text below deals with one T cell receptor (beta chain). In the study's own analysis: Reference gene primer amplification gave nucleated cell count estimates. Profiled with immunoSEQ multiplex PCR; TCRdb holds only in-frame clones, not every one. That table is the source of V, J and clone size, and D and trimming were worked out from the DNA. The repertoire consists of some 70,000 clones, with over 80% occurring once and the leading ten covering roughly 8%. The sample is drawn from a study of blood T cell repertoires in COVID-19. Study in general: Specimens from acute and convalescent COVID-19 originated in the United States, Italy and Spain. Sample material is recorded as cDNA or gDNA derived from T cells, B-cell-depleted T cells, or PBMCs.

Unmatched junction bases numbered 1, after V lost 6 bases and J lost 1 base. Germline values: CDR1 MRHNA, CDR2 SNTAGT. The CDR3 sequence is 14 residues long. This receptor was obtained from a man in his forties or fifties with active COVID-19. The sequenced sample was peripheral blood. The chain has TRBV6-4 and TRBJ2-2; 8 bases are a match to TRBD1. The CDR3 is CASRGQENTGELFF. CDR3 nucleotide sequence: TGTGCCAGCAGGGGACAGGAGAACACCGGGGAGCTGTTTTTT.